The present entry profiles one T cell receptor beta chain with its context. V was clipped by 6 bases and J by 5 bases; unmatched bases: 8. Germline loops: CDR1 MNHEY, CDR2 SVGAGI. CDR3 length: 14 amino acids. The data were obtained in a study of blood T cell repertoires in COVID-19. About the research overall: Samples of COVID-19 (acute and convalescent) were obtained from the United States, Italy and Spain. T cells, B-cell-depleted T cells, or PBMCs provided the cDNA or gDNA that served as material.

Authors' analysis steps: Amplification of reference gene primers provided the estimated nucleated cell counts. Using immunoSEQ multiplex PCR, the repertoire was profiled, and TCRdb retains in-frame clones only, with some absent. V and J calls and clone size are as listed in that table; D and trimming were resolved from the DNA. This sample carries tens of thousands of clones, about three quarters of them seen once, and the ten largest clones take roughly 45%. J is TRBJ1-1 and V is TRBV6-5; 8 bases are a match to TRBD1. The origin of this receptor is a man between 65 and 80 years old with active or convalescent COVID-19. The sequenced material came from peripheral blood. The chain's CDR3 is CASSSRGRGTEAFF. The CDR3 coding sequence is TGTGCCAGCAGCTCCAGGGGGCGAGGGACTGAAGCTTTCTTT.